The clone carrying this TCR beta chain was seen ten or more times. The target antigen is unknown. These data are taken from a study of human T cells and chemical hapten exposure. Overall study findings and caveats: The number of TCRs above 1 in 1000 frequency did not change after DPC sensitization.

CDR1 SNHLY and CDR2 FYNNEI come from the germline V gene. The CDR3 runs to 15 residues. V was cut by 6 bases and J by 8 bases, with 21 bases left in between. Time point specified: healthy volunteer bleed at 2 weeks. Unfractionated whole blood yielded total RNA. Individual cDNA molecules had unique molecular identifiers attached to them by the library. Study processing details: Samples had a median of 95,638 TCRs, ranging roughly 20,000 to 690,600. TCRdb re-derived calls from the RACE reads in MiXCR, one entry per CDR3 protein. Clone size and V and J calls follow TCRdb, not the original study. Of approximately 33,000 distinct CDR3 sequences in the sample, about 7.2% are singletons; the top ten hold 8% to 10%.

The chain recombines TRBV2 with TRBJ2-3; TRBD2 might be the D (6 bases). This clonotype was sampled from a human donor in good health. Some clones in this sample may be carry-over from other donors' samples. Sequencing input: whole blood. The CDR3 sequence is CASSLSEGGIATQYF. CDR3 bases: TGTGCCAGCAGCCTTAGCGAGGGAGGTATCGCTACGCAGTATTTT.